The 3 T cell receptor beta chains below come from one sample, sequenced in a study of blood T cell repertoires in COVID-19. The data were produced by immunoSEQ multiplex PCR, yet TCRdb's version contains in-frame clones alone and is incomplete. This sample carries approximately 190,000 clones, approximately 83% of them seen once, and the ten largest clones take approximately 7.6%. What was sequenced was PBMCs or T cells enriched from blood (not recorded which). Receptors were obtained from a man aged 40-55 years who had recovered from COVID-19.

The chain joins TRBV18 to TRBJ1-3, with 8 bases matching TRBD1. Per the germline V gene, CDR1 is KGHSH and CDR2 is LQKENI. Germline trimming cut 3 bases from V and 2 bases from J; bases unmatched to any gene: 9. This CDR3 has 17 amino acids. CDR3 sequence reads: CASSPTRSGGTGNTIYF. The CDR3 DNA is TGTGCCAGCTCACCGACTCGGTCAGGGGGCACTGGAAACACCATATATTTT.

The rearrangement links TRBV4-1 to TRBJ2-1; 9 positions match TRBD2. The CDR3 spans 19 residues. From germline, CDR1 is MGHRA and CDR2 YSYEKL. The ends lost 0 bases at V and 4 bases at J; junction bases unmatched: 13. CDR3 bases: TGCGCCAGCAGCCAAGAAGGTGTATTGGCGGGGGGGCAATACAATGAGCAGTTCTTC. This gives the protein CASSQEGVLAGGQYNEQFF.

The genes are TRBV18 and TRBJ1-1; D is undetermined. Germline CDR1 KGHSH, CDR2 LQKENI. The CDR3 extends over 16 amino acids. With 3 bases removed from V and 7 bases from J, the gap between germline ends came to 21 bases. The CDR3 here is CASSPEAVLVSSEAFF. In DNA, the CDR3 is TGTGCCAGCTCACCCGAAGCTGTGCTAGTCTCTAGTGAAGCTTTCTTT.